This T cell receptor beta chain was sequenced during a study of T cell responses to AZD1222 COVID-19 vaccine. Study-wide background: Combined were second doses at about 4 or about 12 weeks.

The assay was immunoSEQ multiplex PCR, and TCRdb's table has in-frame clones only and misses some. The sample consists of some 94,000 clones, approximately 90% of them appearing once. This CDR3 contains 11 residues. V shed 6 bases and J shed 3 bases, with 6 bases lying between them. The germline V gene has CDR1 MNHEY and CDR2 SMNVEV (reference sequence). Specimen: peripheral blood, collected on day 0 of AZD1222 vaccination. The rearrangement uses TRBV27 and TRBJ2-7; D uncertain. The source of this sequence is an adult in good health. The CDR3 nucleotides read TGTGCCAGCAGACTCAACTACGAGCAGTACTTC. Its translation: CASRLNYEQYF.